This T cell receptor beta chain originates from a study of vaccination effects on CD4 cells after COVID-19. Investigators separated out CD4+ T cells once around 11 days of culture had passed. Comment on this clone: What it binds is not known.

Data came from immunoSEQ multiplex PCR; TCRdb stores just in-frame clones and leaves some out. The sample comprises about 74,000 clones, about 74% of which are singletons, and roughly 2% rests with the top ten. This CDR3 is built from 15 residues. Germline V gene data show CDR1 as MNHEY and CDR2 as SVGAGI. Losses at the gene ends were 4 bases for V and 12 bases for J; bases not matched to a gene: 11. Source: CD4+ T cells from PBMCs cultured without peptide, taken before COVID-19 vaccination. The receptor was isolated from a human donor who received a COVID-19 vaccine. The genes are TRBV6-5 and TRBJ2-1, with 11 positions matching TRBD2. The DNA of the CDR3 is TGTGCCAGCAGTTCCCCTAGCGGGGGGCCCCCGGTGCAGTTCTTC. Translating it yields CASSSPSGGPPVQFF.